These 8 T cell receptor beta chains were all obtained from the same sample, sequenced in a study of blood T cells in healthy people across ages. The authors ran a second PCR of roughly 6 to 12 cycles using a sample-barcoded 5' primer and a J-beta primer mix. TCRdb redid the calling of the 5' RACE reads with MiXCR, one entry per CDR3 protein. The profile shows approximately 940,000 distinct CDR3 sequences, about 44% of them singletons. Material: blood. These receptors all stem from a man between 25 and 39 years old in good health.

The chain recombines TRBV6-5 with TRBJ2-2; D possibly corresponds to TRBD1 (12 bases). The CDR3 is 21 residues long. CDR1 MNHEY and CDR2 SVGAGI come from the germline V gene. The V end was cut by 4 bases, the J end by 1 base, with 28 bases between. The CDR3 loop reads CASSSGTGGLGLAGNTGELFF. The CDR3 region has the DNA TGTGCCAGCAGTTCCGGGACAGGGGGCCTAGGACTAGCGGGGAACACCGGGGAGCTGTTTTTT.

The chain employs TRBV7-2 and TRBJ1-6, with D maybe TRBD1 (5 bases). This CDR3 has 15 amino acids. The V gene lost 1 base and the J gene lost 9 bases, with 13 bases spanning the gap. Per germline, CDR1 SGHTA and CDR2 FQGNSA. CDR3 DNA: TGTGCCAGCAGCTTAGTCCGCAGGACAAGTTCACCCCTCCACTTT. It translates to CASSLVRRTSSPLHF.

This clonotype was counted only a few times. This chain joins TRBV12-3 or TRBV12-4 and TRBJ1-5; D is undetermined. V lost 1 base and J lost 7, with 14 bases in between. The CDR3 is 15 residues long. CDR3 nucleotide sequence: TGTGCCAGCAGTTTAGGATCCGGGAAGGGCCAGCCCCAGCATTTT. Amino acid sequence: CASSLGSGKGQPQHF.

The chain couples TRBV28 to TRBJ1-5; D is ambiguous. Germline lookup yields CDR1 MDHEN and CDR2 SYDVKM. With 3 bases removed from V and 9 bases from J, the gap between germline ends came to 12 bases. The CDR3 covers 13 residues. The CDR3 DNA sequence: TGTGCCAGCAGTTTGGCCAGAGAGCCGCCCCAGCATTTT. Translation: CASSLAREPPQHF.

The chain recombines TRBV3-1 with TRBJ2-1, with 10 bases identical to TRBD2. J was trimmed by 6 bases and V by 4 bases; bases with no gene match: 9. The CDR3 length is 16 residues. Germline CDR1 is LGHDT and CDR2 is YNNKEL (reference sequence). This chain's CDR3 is CASSPPSRLAGNEQFF. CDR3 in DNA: TGTGCCAGCAGCCCACCCTCGAGACTAGCGGGCAATGAGCAGTTCTTC.

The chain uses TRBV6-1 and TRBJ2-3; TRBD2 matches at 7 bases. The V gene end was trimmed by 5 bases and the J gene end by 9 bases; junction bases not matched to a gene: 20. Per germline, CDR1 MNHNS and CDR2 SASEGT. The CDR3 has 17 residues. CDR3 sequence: CASSPSLSHTSAGTQYF. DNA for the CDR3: TGTGCCAGCAGTCCTAGCCTATCCCACACTAGCGCGGGCACGCAGTATTTT.

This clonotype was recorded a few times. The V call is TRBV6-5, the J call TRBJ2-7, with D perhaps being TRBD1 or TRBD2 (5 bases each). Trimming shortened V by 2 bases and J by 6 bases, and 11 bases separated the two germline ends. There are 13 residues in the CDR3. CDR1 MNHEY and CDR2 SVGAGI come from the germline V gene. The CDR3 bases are TGTGCCAGCAGTTACGGCCCAGGGAGCGAGCAGTACTTC. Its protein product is CASSYGPGSEQYF.

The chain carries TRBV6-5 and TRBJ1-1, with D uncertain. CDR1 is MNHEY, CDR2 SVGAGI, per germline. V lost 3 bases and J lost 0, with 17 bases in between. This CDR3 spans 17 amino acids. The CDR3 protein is CASSYLPGSFMNTEAFF. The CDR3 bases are TGTGCCAGCAGTTATCTACCGGGATCATTCATGAACACTGAAGCTTTCTTT.